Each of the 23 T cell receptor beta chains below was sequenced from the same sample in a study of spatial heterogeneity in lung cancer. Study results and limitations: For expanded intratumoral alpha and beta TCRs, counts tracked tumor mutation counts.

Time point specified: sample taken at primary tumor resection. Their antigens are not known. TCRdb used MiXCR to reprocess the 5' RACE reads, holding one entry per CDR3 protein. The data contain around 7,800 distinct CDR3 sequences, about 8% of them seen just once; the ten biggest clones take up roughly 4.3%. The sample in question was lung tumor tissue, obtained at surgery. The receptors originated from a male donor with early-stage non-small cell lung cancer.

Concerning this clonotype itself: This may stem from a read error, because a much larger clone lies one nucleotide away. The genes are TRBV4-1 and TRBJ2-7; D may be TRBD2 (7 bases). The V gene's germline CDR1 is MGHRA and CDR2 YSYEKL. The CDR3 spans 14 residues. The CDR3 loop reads CASSQAGGLYEQHF. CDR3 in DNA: TGCGCCAGCAGCCAAGCGGGGGGCCTCTACGAGCAGCACTTC.

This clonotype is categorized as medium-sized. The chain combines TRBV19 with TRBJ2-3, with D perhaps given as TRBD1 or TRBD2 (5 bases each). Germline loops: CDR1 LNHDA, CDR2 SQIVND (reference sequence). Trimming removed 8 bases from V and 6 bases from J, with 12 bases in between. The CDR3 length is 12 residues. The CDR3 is CASGTLRDTQYF. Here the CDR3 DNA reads TGTGCCAGTGGGACGTTACGGGATACGCAGTATTTT.

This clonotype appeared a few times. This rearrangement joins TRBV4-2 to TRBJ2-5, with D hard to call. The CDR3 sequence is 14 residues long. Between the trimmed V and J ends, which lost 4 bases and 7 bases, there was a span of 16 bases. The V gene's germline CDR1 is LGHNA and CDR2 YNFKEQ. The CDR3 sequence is CASSPAEVTGTQYF. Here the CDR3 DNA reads TGTGCCAGCAGCCCGGCCGAGGTCACGGGGACCCAGTACTTC.

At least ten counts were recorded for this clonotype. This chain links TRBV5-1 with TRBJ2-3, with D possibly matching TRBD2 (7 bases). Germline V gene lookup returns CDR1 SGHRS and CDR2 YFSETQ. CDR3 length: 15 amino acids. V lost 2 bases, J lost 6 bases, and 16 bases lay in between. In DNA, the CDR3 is TGCGCCAGCAGCTTACAGGACAGCGGGGATGATACGCAGTATTTT. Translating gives CASSLQDSGDDTQYF.

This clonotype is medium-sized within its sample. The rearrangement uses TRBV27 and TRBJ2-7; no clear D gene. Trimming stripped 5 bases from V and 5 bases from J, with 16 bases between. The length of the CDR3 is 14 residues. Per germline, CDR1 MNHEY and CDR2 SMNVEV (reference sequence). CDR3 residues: CASSTVSGRNEQYF. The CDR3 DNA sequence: TGTGCCAGCAGTACCGTTTCCGGAAGGAACGAGCAGTACTTC.

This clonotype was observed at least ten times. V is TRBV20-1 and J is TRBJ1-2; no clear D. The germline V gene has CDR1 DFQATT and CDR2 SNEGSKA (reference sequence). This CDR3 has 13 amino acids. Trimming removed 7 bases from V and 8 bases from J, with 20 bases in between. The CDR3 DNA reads TGCAGTGTTCTAGAAATGAACGGGGTGGGCTACACCTTC. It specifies CSVLEMNGVGYTF.

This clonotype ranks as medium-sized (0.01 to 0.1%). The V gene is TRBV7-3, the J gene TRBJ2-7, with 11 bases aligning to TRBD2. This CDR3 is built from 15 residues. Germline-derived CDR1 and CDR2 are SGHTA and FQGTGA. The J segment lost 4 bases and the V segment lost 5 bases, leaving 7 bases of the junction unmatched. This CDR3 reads CASSVTGTSGYEQYF. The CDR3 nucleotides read TGTGCCAGCAGCGTCACCGGGACTAGCGGTTACGAGCAGTACTTC.

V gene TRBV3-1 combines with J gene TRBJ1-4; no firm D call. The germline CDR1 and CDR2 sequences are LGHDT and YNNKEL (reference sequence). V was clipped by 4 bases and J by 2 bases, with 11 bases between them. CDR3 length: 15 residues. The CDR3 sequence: CASSLRTATNEKLFF. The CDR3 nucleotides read TGTGCCAGCAGCCTTCGGACGGCTACTAATGAAAAACTGTTTTTT.

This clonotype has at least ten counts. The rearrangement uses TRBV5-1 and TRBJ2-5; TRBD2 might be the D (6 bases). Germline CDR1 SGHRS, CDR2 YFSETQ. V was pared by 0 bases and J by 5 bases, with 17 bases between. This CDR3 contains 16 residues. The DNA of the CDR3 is TGCGCCAGCAGCTTGGCCGGCGGAGGGGTAGGGGAGACCCAGTACTTC. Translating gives CASSLAGGGVGETQYF.

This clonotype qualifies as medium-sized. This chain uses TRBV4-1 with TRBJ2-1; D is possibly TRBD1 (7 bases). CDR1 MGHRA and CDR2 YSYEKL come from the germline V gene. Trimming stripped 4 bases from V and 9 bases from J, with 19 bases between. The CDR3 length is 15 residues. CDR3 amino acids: CASSPPGTGEVEQFF. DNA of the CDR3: TGCGCCAGCAGCCCCCCCGGAACAGGGGAGGTTGAGCAGTTCTTC.

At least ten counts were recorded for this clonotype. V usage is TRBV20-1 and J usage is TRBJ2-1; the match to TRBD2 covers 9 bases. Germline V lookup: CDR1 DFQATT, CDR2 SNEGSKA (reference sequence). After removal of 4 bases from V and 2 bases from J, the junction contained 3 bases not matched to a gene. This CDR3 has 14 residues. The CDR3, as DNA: TGCAGTGCTAAGACTAGCGGTACCTACAATGAGCAGTTCTTC. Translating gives CSAKTSGTYNEQFF.

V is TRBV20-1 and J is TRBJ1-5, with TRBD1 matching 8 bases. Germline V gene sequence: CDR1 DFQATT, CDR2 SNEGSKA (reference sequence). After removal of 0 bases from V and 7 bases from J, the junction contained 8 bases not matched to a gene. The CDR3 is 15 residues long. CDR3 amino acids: CSARDLTGGGQPQHF. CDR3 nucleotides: TGCAGTGCTAGAGATCTCACAGGGGGAGGCCAGCCCCAGCATTTT.

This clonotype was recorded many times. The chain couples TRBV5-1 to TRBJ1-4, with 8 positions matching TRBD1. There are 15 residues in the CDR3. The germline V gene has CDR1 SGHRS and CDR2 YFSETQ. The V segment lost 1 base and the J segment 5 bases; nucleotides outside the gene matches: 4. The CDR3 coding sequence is TGCGCCAGCAGCTTGCAGGGACAGGAAAATGAAAAACTGTTTTTT. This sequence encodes CASSLQGQENEKLFF.

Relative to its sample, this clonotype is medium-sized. The DNA for the CDR3 is TGTGCCAGTAGTATAGGCAGCGGGAAGACCGGGGAGCTGTTTTTT. Its translation: CASSIGSGKTGELFF. The chain recombines TRBV19 with TRBJ2-2; 7 bases are shared with TRBD2. The CDR3 consists of 15 residues. Germline assignment: CDR1 LNHDA and CDR2 SQIVND (reference sequence). V shed 1 base and J 5 bases; nucleotides not matched to a gene: 4.

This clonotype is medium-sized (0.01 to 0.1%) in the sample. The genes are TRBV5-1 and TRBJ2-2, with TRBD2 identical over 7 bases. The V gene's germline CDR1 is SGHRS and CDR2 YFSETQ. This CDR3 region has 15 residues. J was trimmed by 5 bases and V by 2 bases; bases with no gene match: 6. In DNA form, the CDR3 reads TGCGCCAGCAGCTTCGCGGGAGATGGAACCGGGGAGCTGTTTTTT. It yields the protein CASSFAGDGTGELFF.

The CDR3 is CASSSPGRSYEQYF. CDR3 in DNA: TGTGCCAGCAGTTCGCCGGGCCGGTCCTACGAGCAGTACTTC. This rearrangement joins TRBV28 to TRBJ2-7; D unresolved. CDR1 is MDHEN, CDR2 SYDVKM, per germline. V lost 4 bases to trimming and J lost 1 base, with 11 bases between them. The CDR3 runs 14 residues.

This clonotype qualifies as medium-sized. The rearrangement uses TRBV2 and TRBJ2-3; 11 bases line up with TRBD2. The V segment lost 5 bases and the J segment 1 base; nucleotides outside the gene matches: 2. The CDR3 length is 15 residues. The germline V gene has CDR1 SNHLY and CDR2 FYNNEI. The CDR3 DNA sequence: TGTGCCAGCAGTTCACTAGCGGGAGGCACAGATACGCAGTATTTT. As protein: CASSSLAGGTDTQYF. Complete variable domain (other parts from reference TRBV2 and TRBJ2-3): EPEVTQTPSHQVTQMGQEVILRCVPISNHLYFYWYRQILGQKVEFLVSFYNNEISEKSEIFDDQFSVERPDGSNFTLKIRSTKLEDSAMYFCASSSLAGGTDTQYFGPGTRLTVL.

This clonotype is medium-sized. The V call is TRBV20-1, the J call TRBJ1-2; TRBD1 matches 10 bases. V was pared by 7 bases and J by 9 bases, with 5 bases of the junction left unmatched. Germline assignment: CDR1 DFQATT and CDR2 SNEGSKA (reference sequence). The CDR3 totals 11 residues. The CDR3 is CSGQGAESYTF. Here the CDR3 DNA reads TGCAGTGGACAGGGGGCGGAAAGCTACACCTTC.

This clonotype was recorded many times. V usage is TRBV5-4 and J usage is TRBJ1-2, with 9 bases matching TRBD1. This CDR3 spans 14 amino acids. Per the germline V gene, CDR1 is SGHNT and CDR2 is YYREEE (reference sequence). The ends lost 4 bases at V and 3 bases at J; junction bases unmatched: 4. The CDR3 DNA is TGTGCCAGCAGCCGGGACAGGGCGTACTATGGCTACACCTTC. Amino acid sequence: CASSRDRAYYGYTF.

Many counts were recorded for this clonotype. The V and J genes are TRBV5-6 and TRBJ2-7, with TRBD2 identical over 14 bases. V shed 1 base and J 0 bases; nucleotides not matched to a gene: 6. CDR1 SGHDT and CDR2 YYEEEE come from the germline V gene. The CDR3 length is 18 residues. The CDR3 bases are TGTGCCAGCAGCTTGTGGACTAGCGGGAGGCTTCGCTCCTACGAGCAGTACTTC. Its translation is CASSLWTSGRLRSYEQYF.

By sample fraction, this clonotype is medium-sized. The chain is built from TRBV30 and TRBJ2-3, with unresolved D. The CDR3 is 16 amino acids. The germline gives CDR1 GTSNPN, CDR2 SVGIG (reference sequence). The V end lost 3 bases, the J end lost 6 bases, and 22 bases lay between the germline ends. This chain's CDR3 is CAWSVRSRPGRDTQYF. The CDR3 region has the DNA TGTGCCTGGAGCGTTAGGTCTCGGCCTGGTCGGGATACGCAGTATTTT. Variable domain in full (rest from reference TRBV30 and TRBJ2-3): SQTIHQWPATLVQPVGSPLSLECTVEGTSNPNLYWYRQAAGRGLQLLFYSVGIGQISSEVPQNLSASRPQDRQFILSSKKLLLSDSGFYLCAWSVRSRPGRDTQYFGPGTRLTVL.

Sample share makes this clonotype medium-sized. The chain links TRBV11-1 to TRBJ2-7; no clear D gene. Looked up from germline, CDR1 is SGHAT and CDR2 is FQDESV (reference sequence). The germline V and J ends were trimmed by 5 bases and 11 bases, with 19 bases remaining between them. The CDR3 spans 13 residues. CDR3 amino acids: CASSPEVQTEKYF. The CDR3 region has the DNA TGTGCCAGCAGCCCAGAGGTACAAACGGAGAAGTACTTC.

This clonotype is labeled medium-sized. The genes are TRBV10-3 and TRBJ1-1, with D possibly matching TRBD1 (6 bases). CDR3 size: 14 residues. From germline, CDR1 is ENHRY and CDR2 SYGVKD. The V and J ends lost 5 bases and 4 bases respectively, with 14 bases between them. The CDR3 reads CAISQGREFTEAFF. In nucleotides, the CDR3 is TGTGCCATCAGTCAGGGGAGGGAATTCACTGAAGCTTTCTTT.